One sample yielded the 3 T cell receptor beta chains listed below, sequenced in a study of shared clonotypes between healthy human individuals. Libraries were prepared by immunoSEQ multiplex PCR; TCRdb keeps only in-frame clonotypes and omits some of them. Among approximately 2.5 million clones, 80% to 95% were seen once, and the ten largest hold about 0.38%. Sequenced input: naive CD4+ T cells from PBMCs. Subset of the sample: CD45RA+ positively selected. These receptors all stem from a man between 18 and 29 years old in good health. Some clones in this sample may be carry-over from other donors' samples.

On this clone: In the same sample, other DNA sequences code for this CDR3. The chain combines TRBV19 with TRBJ2-6; D unresolved. V was trimmed by 3 bases and J by 0 bases, leaving 6 bases between them. The CDR3 loop spans 15 amino acids. The germline V gene encodes CDR1 LNHDA and CDR2 SQIVND (reference sequence). CDR3 DNA sequence: TGTGCCAGTAGTATTGGCAACTCTGGGGCCAACGTCCTGACTTTC. Protein sequence: CASSIGNSGANVLTF. The full variable domain, with the rest looked up from reference TRBV19 and TRBJ2-6, is DGGITQSPKYLFRKEGQNVTLSCEQNLNHDAMYWYRQDPGQGLRLIYYSQIVNDFQKGDIAEGYSVSREKKESFPLTVTSAQKNPTAFYLCASSIGNSGANVLTFGAGSRLTVL.

The chain is built from TRBV5-1 and TRBJ2-2; TRBD2 aligns across 8 bases. Losses at the gene ends were 0 bases for V and 6 bases for J; bases not matched to a gene: 7. The CDR3 consists of 16 residues. Germline CDR1 SGHRS, CDR2 YFSETQ. The CDR3 is CASSLDPAGVAGELFF. CDR3 nucleotides: TGCGCCAGCAGCTTGGATCCAGCGGGAGTGGCCGGGGAGCTGTTTTTT.

The V gene is TRBV25-1, the J gene TRBJ1-6; no clear D gene. The CDR3 length is 15 residues. From germline, CDR1 is MGHDK and CDR2 SYGVNS. With 4 bases removed from V and 7 bases from J, the gap between germline ends came to 14 bases. The DNA for the CDR3 is TGTGCCAGCAGTGCTTCTGGGCTCGGGAATTCACCCCTCCACTTT. Translated, it gives CASSASGLGNSPLHF.